This T cell receptor (beta chain) originates from a study of blood T cell repertoires in COVID-19. On the study more broadly: Samples representing acute and convalescent COVID-19 were sourced from the United States, Italy and Spain.

Repertoires were generated with immunoSEQ multiplex PCR, while TCRdb's copy carries only in-frame clones and drops some. The profile covers 90,000 to 100,000 clones, with roughly 87% appearing a single time and approximately 5% taken by the ten largest. Germline CDR1 is MDHEN and CDR2 is SYDVKM. After removal of 5 bases from V and 5 bases from J, the junction contained 8 bases not matched to a gene. The CDR3 length is 15 residues. The chain combines TRBV28 with TRBJ1-4, with 7 bases fitting TRBD1. Specimen: peripheral blood. The sequence derives from a man between 65 and 85 years old with acute or convalescent COVID-19. The CDR3 protein is CASSPSGTANEKLFF. DNA of the CDR3: TGTGCCAGCAGTCCTTCCGGGACAGCGAATGAAAAACTGTTTTTT.